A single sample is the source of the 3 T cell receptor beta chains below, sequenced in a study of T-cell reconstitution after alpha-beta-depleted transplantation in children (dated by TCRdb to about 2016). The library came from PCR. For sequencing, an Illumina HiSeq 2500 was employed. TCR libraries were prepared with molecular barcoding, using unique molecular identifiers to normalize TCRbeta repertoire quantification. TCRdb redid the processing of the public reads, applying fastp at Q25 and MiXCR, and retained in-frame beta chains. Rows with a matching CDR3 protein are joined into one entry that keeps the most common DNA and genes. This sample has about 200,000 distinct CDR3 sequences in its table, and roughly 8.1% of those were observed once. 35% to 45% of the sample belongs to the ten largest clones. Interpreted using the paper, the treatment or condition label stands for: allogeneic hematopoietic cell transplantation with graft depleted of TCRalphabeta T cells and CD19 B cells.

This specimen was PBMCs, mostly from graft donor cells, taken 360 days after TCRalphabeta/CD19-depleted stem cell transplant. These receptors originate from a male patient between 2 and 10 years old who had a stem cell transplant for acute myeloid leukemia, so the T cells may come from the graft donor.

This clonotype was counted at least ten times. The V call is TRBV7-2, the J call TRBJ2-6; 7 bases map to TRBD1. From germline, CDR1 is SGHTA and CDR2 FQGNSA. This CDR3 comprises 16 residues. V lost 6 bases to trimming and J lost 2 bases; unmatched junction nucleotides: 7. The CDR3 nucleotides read TGTGCCAGCAGACCCACAGGGGTGGCTGGGGCCAACGTCCTGACTTTC. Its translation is CASRPTGVAGANVLTF.

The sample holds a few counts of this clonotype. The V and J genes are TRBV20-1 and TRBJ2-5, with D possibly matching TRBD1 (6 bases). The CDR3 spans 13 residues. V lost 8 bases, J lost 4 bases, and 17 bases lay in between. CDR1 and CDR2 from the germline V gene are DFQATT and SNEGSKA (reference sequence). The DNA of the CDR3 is TGCAGTTCCAGGGGATGGGCGATAGAGACCCAGTACTTC. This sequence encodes CSSRGWAIETQYF.

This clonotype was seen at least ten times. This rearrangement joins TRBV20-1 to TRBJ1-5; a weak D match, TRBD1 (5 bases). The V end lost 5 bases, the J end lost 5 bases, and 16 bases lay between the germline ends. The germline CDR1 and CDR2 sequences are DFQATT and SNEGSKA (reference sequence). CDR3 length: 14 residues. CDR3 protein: CSAAGRGSDQPQHF. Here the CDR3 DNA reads TGCAGTGCTGCAGGGCGAGGGAGCGATCAGCCCCAGCATTTT.